The rows below give T cell receptor beta chains drawn from one sample of a study of blood T cell repertoires in COVID-19. Clones were sequenced by immunoSEQ multiplex PCR, and TCRdb holds only the in-frame ones, with some missing. Of some 57,000 clones listed, roughly nine tenths were seen once; the top ten hold 1.5% to 2%. Material: peripheral blood. The receptors originated from a man aged 60 to 69 with acute or convalescent COVID-19. Each CDR3 is given with its conserved first and last residue. D genes are given only for firm matches. Where a row states a size, it is once, few, many or the class of an expanded clone; other rows omit it.

clone_size: -; d_call: TRBD1; j_call: TRBJ2-1; v_call: TRBV24-1; cdr3_aa: CATSDLGQGLNEQFF; cdr3_nt: TGTGCCACCAGTGATTTAGGACAGGGTTTGAATGAGCAGTTCTTC
clone_size: once; d_call: -; j_call: TRBJ1-1; v_call: TRBV29-1; cdr3_aa: CSVHRSDTEAFF; cdr3_nt: TGCAGCGTCCACAGGAGCGACACTGAAGCTTTCTTT
clone_size: -; d_call: TRBD1; j_call: TRBJ1-2; v_call: TRBV6-2/TRBV6-3; cdr3_aa: CASSYDRGHGYTF; cdr3_nt: TGTGCCAGCAGTTACGACAGGGGGCATGGCTACACCTTC
clone_size: -; d_call: TRBD1; j_call: TRBJ1-2; v_call: TRBV4-1; cdr3_aa: CASSQVVGTGGFGYTF; cdr3_nt: TGCGCCAGCAGCCAAGTGGTTGGGACAGGGGGCTTTGGCTACACCTTC
clone_size: -; d_call: TRBD1; j_call: TRBJ2-1; v_call: TRBV5-4; cdr3_aa: CASSSGTGKLGEQFF; cdr3_nt: TGTGCCAGCAGTTCCGGGACAGGGAAACTCGGTGAGCAGTTCTTC
clone_size: -; d_call: TRBD1; j_call: TRBJ2-1; v_call: TRBV6-5; cdr3_aa: CASRSGTGVYNEQFF; cdr3_nt: TGTGCCAGCCGATCCGGGACAGGGGTCTACAATGAGCAGTTCTTC
clone_size: -; d_call: -; j_call: TRBJ1-3; v_call: TRBV9; cdr3_aa: CASSATGSSGNTIYF; cdr3_nt: TGTGCCAGCAGCGCCACAGGGAGCTCTGGAAACACCATATATTTT
clone_size: few; d_call: -; j_call: TRBJ1-1; v_call: TRBV5-4; cdr3_aa: CASSLQGRGVNTEAFF; cdr3_nt: TGTGCCAGCAGCTTACAGGGTAGGGGAGTGAACACTGAAGCTTTCTTT
clone_size: once; d_call: TRBD1; j_call: TRBJ1-5; v_call: TRBV5-1; cdr3_aa: CASSVSGGSQPQHF; cdr3_nt: TGCGCCAGCAGCGTCTCAGGGGGAAGTCAGCCCCAGCATTTT
clone_size: -; d_call: -; j_call: TRBJ2-3; v_call: TRBV4-1; cdr3_aa: CASSQEVTGTTTSTDTQYF; cdr3_nt: TGCGCCAGCAGCCAAGAGGTAACAGGGACAACCACCAGCACAGATACGCAGTATTTT
clone_size: few; d_call: -; j_call: TRBJ2-7; v_call: TRBV9; cdr3_aa: CASSVGAGRYEQYF; cdr3_nt: TGTGCCAGCAGCGTAGGTGCAGGCCGATACGAGCAGTACTTC
clone_size: few; d_call: TRBD1; j_call: TRBJ2-7; v_call: TRBV5-8; cdr3_aa: CASSLGGQGFDEQYF; cdr3_nt: TGTGCCAGCAGCTTGGGCGGACAGGGGTTCGACGAGCAGTACTTC
clone_size: -; d_call: -; j_call: TRBJ2-2; v_call: TRBV7-2; cdr3_aa: CASSLRTGELFF; cdr3_nt: TGTGCCAGCAGCCTACGAACCGGGGAGCTGTTTTTT
clone_size: few; d_call: TRBD2; j_call: TRBJ2-3; v_call: TRBV7-2; cdr3_aa: CASSLVAGADTQYF; cdr3_nt: TGTGCCAGCAGCTTAGTAGCGGGCGCAGATACGCAGTATTTT
clone_size: -; d_call: TRBD1; j_call: TRBJ1-5; v_call: TRBV10-3; cdr3_aa: CAISERGGQGSNQPQHF; cdr3_nt: TGTGCCATCAGTGAGAGGGGGGGACAGGGGAGCAATCAGCCCCAGCATTTT
clone_size: -; d_call: TRBD1; j_call: TRBJ2-7; v_call: TRBV7-9; cdr3_aa: CASSFYLGQDGEQYF; cdr3_nt: TGTGCCAGCAGCTTTTACTTAGGACAGGATGGCGAGCAGTACTTC
clone_size: -; d_call: TRBD1; j_call: TRBJ1-6; v_call: TRBV7-9; cdr3_aa: CASSLGNRGFYNSPLHF; cdr3_nt: TGTGCCAGCAGCTTAGGGAACAGGGGGTTTTATAATTCACCCCTCCACTTT
clone_size: -; d_call: -; j_call: TRBJ2-1; v_call: TRBV11-2; cdr3_aa: CASSLVYSRVAYNEQFF; cdr3_nt: TGTGCCAGCAGCTTAGTCTACTCGAGGGTTGCCTACAATGAGCAGTTCTTC
clone_size: -; d_call: TRBD1; j_call: TRBJ1-4; v_call: TRBV5-4; cdr3_aa: CASSRTGVNEKLFF; cdr3_nt: TGTGCCAGCAGCCGGACAGGGGTTAATGAAAAACTGTTTTTT
clone_size: -; d_call: -; j_call: TRBJ1-1; v_call: TRBV11-2; cdr3_aa: CASSFKGQGTEAFF; cdr3_nt: TGTGCCAGCAGCTTTAAAGGCCAGGGCACTGAAGCTTTCTTT
clone_size: -; d_call: TRBD1; j_call: TRBJ2-7; v_call: TRBV19; cdr3_aa: CASSLIPGQQLF; cdr3_nt: TGTGCCAGTAGTTTAATTCCGGGACAGCAACTATTC
clone_size: -; d_call: TRBD1; j_call: TRBJ1-2; v_call: TRBV2; cdr3_aa: CASSAPTGGANYGYTF; cdr3_nt: TGTGCCAGCAGTGCTCCGACAGGGGGAGCTAACTATGGCTACACCTTC
clone_size: -; d_call: -; j_call: TRBJ1-5; v_call: TRBV27; cdr3_aa: CASRGHLNQPQHF; cdr3_nt: TGTGCCAGCAGAGGACACTTAAATCAGCCCCAGCATTTT
clone_size: few; d_call: TRBD1; j_call: TRBJ1-1; v_call: TRBV7-9; cdr3_aa: CASSLAGTGDEAFF; cdr3_nt: TGTGCCAGCAGCTTAGCCGGGACAGGGGATGAAGCTTTCTTT
clone_size: -; d_call: TRBD1; j_call: TRBJ1-4; v_call: TRBV5-1; cdr3_aa: CASTSAPTGFDEKLFF; cdr3_nt: TGCGCCAGCACCTCCGCCCCGACAGGGTTCGATGAAAAACTGTTTTTT
clone_size: medium-sized; d_call: -; j_call: TRBJ1-3; v_call: TRBV14; cdr3_aa: CASSPRGRGNTIYF; cdr3_nt: TGTGCCAGCAGCCCCAGGGGCCGCGGAAACACCATATATTTT
clone_size: few; d_call: TRBD1; j_call: TRBJ2-7; v_call: TRBV28; cdr3_aa: CASTPRGQSYEQYF; cdr3_nt: TGTGCCAGCACTCCTCGGGGACAGTCCTACGAGCAGTACTTC
clone_size: once; d_call: TRBD2; j_call: TRBJ2-7; v_call: TRBV20-1; cdr3_aa: CSASGGGQQYF; cdr3_nt: TGCAGTGCTAGCGGGGGGGGGCAGCAGTACTTC
clone_size: -; d_call: TRBD1; j_call: TRBJ1-1; v_call: TRBV27; cdr3_aa: CASSERGQALLNTEAFF; cdr3_nt: TGTGCCAGCAGCGAACGTGGACAGGCCCTATTGAACACTGAAGCTTTCTTT
clone_size: once; d_call: TRBD1; j_call: TRBJ2-7; v_call: TRBV6-5; cdr3_aa: CASRDRGLDEQYF; cdr3_nt: TGTGCCAGCAGAGACAGGGGGCTAGACGAGCAGTACTTC
clone_size: -; d_call: TRBD1; j_call: TRBJ1-1; v_call: TRBV29-1; cdr3_aa: CSVTLQGTYTEAFF; cdr3_nt: TGCAGCGTGACCCTACAGGGGACTTACACTGAAGCTTTCTTT
clone_size: -; d_call: -; j_call: TRBJ2-1; v_call: TRBV7-3; cdr3_aa: CASSSKSGNEQFF; cdr3_nt: TGTGCCAGCAGCTCCAAGTCGGGGAATGAGCAGTTCTTC
clone_size: -; d_call: -; j_call: TRBJ1-6; v_call: TRBV27; cdr3_aa: CASSSLSGRSSPLHF; cdr3_nt: TGTGCCAGCAGTTCCTTATCAGGGCGGAGTTCACCCCTCCACTTT
clone_size: -; d_call: TRBD1; j_call: TRBJ1-5; v_call: TRBV18; cdr3_aa: CASSQGANQPQHF; cdr3_nt: TGTGCCAGCTCACAGGGGGCTAATCAGCCCCAGCATTTT
clone_size: -; d_call: TRBD1; j_call: TRBJ1-5; v_call: TRBV4-1; cdr3_aa: CASSQGALRDRMGNQPQHF; cdr3_nt: TGCGCCAGCAGCCAAGGGGCATTACGGGACAGGATGGGCAATCAGCCCCAGCATTTT
clone_size: -; d_call: TRBD1; j_call: TRBJ1-2; v_call: TRBV5-1; cdr3_aa: CASSLERQGFYGYTF; cdr3_nt: TGCGCCAGCAGCTTGGAAAGACAGGGCTTCTATGGCTACACCTTC
clone_size: -; d_call: -; j_call: TRBJ2-1; v_call: TRBV6-5; cdr3_aa: CASSQGPWNEQFF; cdr3_nt: TGTGCCAGCAGTCAGGGCCCTTGGAATGAGCAGTTCTTC
clone_size: -; d_call: -; j_call: TRBJ2-7; v_call: TRBV7-9; cdr3_aa: CASSSGAPGSYEQYF; cdr3_nt: TGTGCCAGCAGCTCCGGAGCTCCCGGCTCCTACGAGCAGTACTTC
clone_size: few; d_call: -; j_call: TRBJ1-6; v_call: TRBV11-2; cdr3_aa: CASSSKQGGNSPLHF; cdr3_nt: TGTGCCAGCAGCTCCAAACAGGGTGGGAATTCACCCCTCCACTTT
clone_size: -; d_call: -; j_call: TRBJ2-3; v_call: TRBV6-5; cdr3_aa: CASSYIAADTQYF; cdr3_nt: TGTGCCAGCAGTTACATAGCGGCAGATACGCAGTATTTT
clone_size: -; d_call: -; j_call: TRBJ1-2; v_call: TRBV12-3/TRBV12-4; cdr3_aa: CASTLLAGNGYTF; cdr3_nt: TGTGCCAGCACCCTACTGGCAGGGAATGGCTACACCTTC
clone_size: -; d_call: TRBD1; j_call: TRBJ1-5; v_call: TRBV5-8; cdr3_aa: CASSLDRGLRPQHF; cdr3_nt: TGTGCCAGCAGCTTGGACAGGGGCCTAAGGCCCCAGCATTTT
clone_size: -; d_call: -; j_call: TRBJ2-5; v_call: TRBV5-1; cdr3_aa: CASSFVGAQETQYF; cdr3_nt: TGCGCCAGCAGCTTTGTGGGGGCCCAAGAGACCCAGTACTTC
clone_size: -; d_call: -; j_call: TRBJ1-2; v_call: TRBV6-5; cdr3_aa: CASSRNRQDYGYTF; cdr3_nt: TGTGCCAGCAGTCGCAACAGACAGGACTATGGCTACACCTTC
clone_size: -; d_call: -; j_call: TRBJ1-5; v_call: TRBV6-1; cdr3_aa: CASSEMAGKGYSNQPQHF; cdr3_nt: TGTGCCAGCAGTGAAATGGCAGGAAAAGGCTATAGCAATCAGCCCCAGCATTTT